The 8 T cell receptor beta chains presented below share a single source sample, sequenced in a study of cytomegalovirus exposure and HLA in healthy donors. Primers for the PCR totalled 60 Vbeta and 13 Jbeta. The assay was immunoSEQ multiplex PCR, and TCRdb's table has in-frame clones only and misses some. The sample includes around 130,000 clones, over 60% seen only once; the top ten take 0.94%. Sequenced material: PBMCs. The source is a woman aged 60-75 years in good health and CMV-seronegative.

The CDR3 bases are TGCGCCAGCAGCCAGTCCGCCGGGAGAGGGTACGAGCAGTACTTC. Protein sequence: CASSQSAGRGYEQYF. V and J are TRBV5-1 and TRBJ2-7, with a tentative D call TRBD2 (6 bases). The germline CDR1 and CDR2 sequences are SGHRS and YFSETQ. The CDR3 loop spans 15 amino acids. V shed 4 bases and J shed 4 bases, with 18 bases lying between them.

The rearrangement links TRBV6-1 to TRBJ1-1; a weak D match, TRBD1 (6 bases). This CDR3 is built from 14 residues. Per the germline V gene, CDR1 is MNHNS and CDR2 is SASEGT. V lost 8 bases and J 3 bases, leaving 16 bases between the germline ends. The CDR3 region has the DNA TGTGCCAGCGGGAAAAGGACAGAGGACACTGAAGCTTTCTTT. Protein: CASGKRTEDTEAFF.

In its sample, this clone was seen once. The chain is built from TRBV28 and TRBJ2-1, with TRBD2 matching over 8 bases. V shed 10 bases, J shed 9 bases, and the junction held 17 bases outside the gene matches. Germline V lookup: CDR1 MDHEN, CDR2 SYDVKM. The CDR3 is 15 residues long. This chain's CDR3 is CATTSEAGAVGEQFF. The CDR3 DNA follows: TGTGCCACTACCTCCGAAGCGGGAGCCGTCGGTGAGCAGTTCTTC.

In this sample, this clone turned up once. The gene calls are TRBV5-8 and TRBJ1-2; perhaps TRBD1 as D (6 bases). The germline V gene encodes CDR1 SGHTS and CDR2 YDEGEE. The germline V and J ends were trimmed by 7 bases and 4 bases, with 17 bases remaining between them. The CDR3 sequence is 14 residues long. CDR3 region: CASARTDPLYGYTF. The DNA for the CDR3 is TGTGCCAGCGCAAGGACAGACCCTCTCTATGGCTACACCTTC. The entire variable domain, with the rest obtained from reference TRBV5-8 and TRBJ1-2, is as follows: EAGVTQSPTHLIKTRGQQATLRCSPISGHTSVYWYQQALGLGLQFLLWYDEGEERNRGNFPPRFSGRQFPNYSSELNVNALELEDSALYLCASARTDPLYGYTFGSGTRLTVV.

J is TRBJ2-7 and V is TRBV2; 10 bases align to TRBD2. Germline V gene sequence: CDR1 SNHLY, CDR2 FYNNEI. This CDR3 has 13 amino acids. The V segment lost 7 bases and the J segment 8 bases; nucleotides outside the gene matches: 8. DNA of the CDR3: TGTGCCAGCACTACAGCGGGGGGGCCGAAGCAGTACTTC. Translated, it gives CASTTAGGPKQYF.

This clone has just one count. J is TRBJ2-3 and V is TRBV15; TRBD1 is a possible D gene (6 bases). The ends were cut back, 5 bases at V and 0 bases at J, with 9 bases in the middle. Germline values: CDR1 LNHNV, CDR2 YYDKDF (reference sequence). This CDR3 is 14 amino acids long. The CDR3 here is CATSDGGSTDTQYF. DNA for the CDR3: TGTGCCACCAGCGATGGGGGCAGCACAGATACGCAGTATTTT.

DNA of the CDR3: TGTGCCAGCAGTTTTTCAGGGGGCGGGTTCTACGAGCAGTACTTC. It yields the protein CASSFSGGGFYEQYF. The chain uses TRBV27 and TRBJ2-7; 8 bases are shared with TRBD1. The CDR3 contains 15 residues. Germline CDR1 is MNHEY and CDR2 is SMNVEV (reference sequence). Trimming cost V 3 bases and J 3 bases; bases outside gene matches: 7.

The chain recombines TRBV2 with TRBJ2-7; D might be TRBD2 (5 bases). Germline assignment: CDR1 SNHLY and CDR2 FYNNEI. The CDR3 runs 13 residues. Trimming shortened V by 8 bases and J by 2 bases, and 13 bases separated the two germline ends. CDR3 sequence (DNA): TGTGCCAGCTTAGAGGAGGTAGCCTACGAGCAGTACTTC. Its protein is CASLEEVAYEQYF.